This paragraph covers one T cell receptor (beta chain) sequence. These data belong to a study of blood T cell repertoires in COVID-19. Study-level information: Sites across the United States, Italy and Spain contributed samples from acute and convalescent COVID-19. T cells, B-cell-depleted T cells, or PBMCs supplied cDNA or gDNA.

In the study's own analysis: Estimation of nucleated cell counts relied on the amplification of reference gene primers. Here immunoSEQ multiplex PCR was the method, and the copy in TCRdb shows in-frame clones only, minus some. The D gene and trimming were derived from the DNA, and the V and J assignments and clone size from that table. The table has around 230,000 clones, 70% to 85% seen once. This CDR3 is built from 14 residues. The germline CDR1 and CDR2 sequences are MNHNY and SVGAGI (reference sequence). The ends were cut back, 7 bases at V and 2 bases at J, with 14 bases in the middle. This clonotype was obtained from a woman of 80 years or more with acute or convalescent COVID-19. This chain uses TRBV6-6 with TRBJ1-1; no clear D. The sequenced sample consisted of peripheral blood. The CDR3 protein is CASTPPGINTEAFF. DNA for the CDR3: TGTGCCAGCACCCCCCCAGGAATCAACACTGAAGCTTTCTTT.